The 30 T cell receptor beta chains reported below all come from one sample, sequenced in a study of graft-versus-host responses after intestinal transplantation. TCRdb's table, derived via immunoSEQ multiplex PCR, lists solely in-frame clones and lacks some. This table holds 80,000 to 100,000 clones, roughly 90% found once. These receptors' targets are unknown. Source: unstimulated CD4+ T cells sorted from spleen or lymph node cells, taken before intestinal transplant. These receptors all come from a human donor who received an intestinal transplant.

This sequence joins TRBV27 and TRBJ1-6; D call uncertain. Germline V gene lookup returns CDR1 MNHEY and CDR2 SMNVEV (reference sequence). This CDR3 contains 13 residues. Between the trimmed V and J ends, which lost 6 bases and 8 bases, there was a span of 11 bases. CDR3 bases: TGTGCCAGCAGCTGGGAGCGGGATTCACCCCTCCACTTT. Encoded protein: CASSWERDSPLHF.

The J gene is TRBJ2-5, the V gene TRBV29-1; a weak D match, TRBD2 (5 bases). The CDR3 has 15 residues. The germline V and J ends were trimmed by 4 bases and 2 bases, with 17 bases remaining between them. In germline, CDR1 is SQVTM, CDR2 ANQGSEA. The DNA for the CDR3 is TGCAGCGTTGCCTCGCCAAAGAGGGTTCAAGAGACCCAGTACTTC. It specifies CSVASPKRVQETQYF.

The J gene is TRBJ2-1, the V gene TRBV7-3; the D gene is possibly TRBD1 (6 bases). Trimming removed 5 bases at V and 0 bases at J, with 11 bases between. Germline V gene data show CDR1 as SGHTA and CDR2 as FQGTGA. The CDR3 runs 15 residues. The CDR3 loop reads CASSPQGDSYNEQFF. The CDR3 coding sequence is TGTGCCAGCAGCCCACAGGGAGACTCCTACAATGAGCAGTTCTTC.

The rearrangement links TRBV6-5 to TRBJ2-7; 9 nucleotides line up with TRBD1. From germline, CDR1 is MNHEY and CDR2 SVGAGI. The CDR3 consists of 13 residues. Trimming removed 7 bases from V and 5 bases from J; junction bases left unmatched: 6. The CDR3 DNA follows: TGTGCCAGCACTCCGGGACAGGGCCACGAGCAGTACTTC. Residues: CASTPGQGHEQYF.

The CDR3 is CASSWAGAGGYTF. CDR3 in DNA: TGTGCCAGCAGCTGGGCAGGGGCGGGCGGCTACACCTTC. The chain joins TRBV7-2 to TRBJ1-2; D is possibly TRBD1 (6 bases). V shed 4 bases and J shed 8 bases, with 14 bases lying between them. Germline assignment: CDR1 SGHTA and CDR2 FQGNSA. The CDR3 has 13 amino acids.

The chain carries TRBV5-1 and TRBJ2-5; 7 nucleotides match TRBD2. The CDR3 contains 17 residues. With 0 bases clipped from V and 1 base from J, the junction kept 9 bases outside the gene matches. CDR1 and CDR2 (germline): SGHRS, YFSETQ. CDR3 DNA sequence: TGCGCCAGCAGCTTGGGGCCTCGCGGGGGAGTCCAAGAGACCCAGTACTTC. It yields the protein CASSLGPRGGVQETQYF.

The sample holds one count of this clone. The chain is built from TRBV10-2 and TRBJ2-4; 11 bases are a match to TRBD2. V lost 8 bases and J lost 0; bases outside the gene matches: 6. The CDR3 length is 16 residues. Germline assignment: CDR1 WSHSY and CDR2 SAAADI. This CDR3 reads CASHSGGGIAKNIQYF. In DNA, the CDR3 is TGCGCCAGCCATAGCGGGGGGGGAATAGCCAAAAACATTCAGTACTTC.

This chain uses TRBV10-3 with TRBJ2-1; tentative D call: TRBD2 (6 bases). V gave up 4 bases and J gave up 0 bases, with 28 bases separating them. The germline gives CDR1 ENHRY, CDR2 SYGVKD. CDR3 length: 21 amino acids. The DNA of the CDR3 is TGTGCCATCAGTGGGACCGGGAGAAAAGAAACAGAACAACACTCCTACAATGAGCAGTTCTTC. Its protein product is CAISGTGRKETEQHSYNEQFF.

The rearrangement links TRBV9 to TRBJ2-3; TRBD2 might be the D (5 bases). This CDR3 region has 14 residues. The V end was cut by 2 bases, the J end by 5 bases, with 12 bases between. Germline CDR1 and CDR2: SGDLS and YYNGEE. In nucleotides, the CDR3 is TGTGCCAGCAGCGTGGACCCCCGGGGAGATACGCAGTATTTT. Residues: CASSVDPRGDTQYF.

The V call is TRBV7-3, the J call TRBJ2-1; 9 nucleotides line up with TRBD2. The length of the CDR3 is 18 residues. Germline trimming cut 2 bases from V and 10 bases from J; bases unmatched to any gene: 18. Germline-derived CDR1 and CDR2 are SGHTA and FQGTGA. As DNA, the CDR3 is TGTGCCAGCAGCTTATTGGGGCCCCTGGGACTAGCCTCGGAGGAGCAGTTCTTC. Translating it yields CASSLLGPLGLASEEQFF.

The chain carries TRBV11-2 and TRBJ1-1; D is perhaps TRBD1 (5 bases). CDR3 length equals 14 residues. The V end lost 5 bases, the J end lost 1 base, and 11 bases lay between the germline ends. Germline-derived CDR1 and CDR2 are SGHAT and FQNNGV. The CDR3 loop reads CASSVIDRNTEAFF. The CDR3 DNA reads TGTGCCAGCAGCGTAATAGACAGGAACACTGAAGCTTTCTTT. Filled out from reference TRBV11-2 and TRBJ1-1, the complete variable domain reads EAGVAQSPRYKIIEKRQSVAFWCNPISGHATLYWYQQILGQGPKLLIQFQNNGVVDDSQLPKDRFSAERLKGVDSTLKIQPAKLEDSAVYLCASSVIDRNTEAFFGQGTRLTVV.

This clone has just one count. One end of the junction fails to match germline, which may point to a read error. Different DNA sequences within this sample yield the same CDR3. This chain links TRBV5-6 with TRBJ2-5; the match to TRBD2 covers 9 bases. This CDR3 spans 14 amino acids. Per the germline V gene, CDR1 is SGHDT and CDR2 is YYEEEE. The CDR3 loop reads CASSASGAQETQYF. In DNA form, the CDR3 reads TGTGCCAGCAGCGCTAGCGGGGCCCAAGAGACCCAATACTTC.

The genes are TRBV5-1 and TRBJ1-2; 7 bases align to TRBD1. Germline V CDR1 and CDR2: SGHRS, YFSETQ. The CDR3 contains 13 residues. Germline trimming cut 5 bases from V and 6 bases from J; bases unmatched to any gene: 7. The CDR3 DNA follows: TGCGCCAGCAGGGGAACAGGGGCTGATGGCTACACCTTC. It is translated as CASRGTGADGYTF.

The gene calls are TRBV5-1 and TRBJ1-6; D is possibly TRBD1 (6 bases). The CDR3 is made up of 15 amino acids. The germline CDR1 and CDR2 sequences are SGHRS and YFSETQ. V lost 4 bases to trimming and J lost 6 bases, with 14 bases between them. For the CDR3, the DNA is TGCGCCAGCAGCCCTCCGGGACACACTAATTCACCCCTCCACTTT. Its protein is CASSPPGHTNSPLHF.

This clone was picked up a small number of times. The V call is TRBV5-1, the J call TRBJ1-2; a weak D match, TRBD1 (5 bases). The CDR3 sequence is 13 residues long. CDR1 is SGHRS, CDR2 YFSETQ, per germline. Between the trimmed V and J ends, which lost 5 bases and 5 bases, there was a span of 13 bases. The CDR3 DNA reads TGCGCCAGCAGGGGAGGGGCTGTTTATGGCTACACCTTC. Translation: CASRGGAVYGYTF.

The chain carries TRBV7-2 and TRBJ2-5; D gene ambiguous. Per germline, CDR1 SGHTA and CDR2 FQGNSA. The CDR3 totals 11 residues. V was cut by 5 bases and J by 2 bases, with 3 bases left in between. This CDR3 is CASSPQETQYF. The DNA for the CDR3 is TGTGCCAGCAGCCCGCAAGAGACCCAGTACTTC.

CDR3 sequence (DNA): TGCGCCAGCAGCTTGGGAGGGGGGGTATGGCAAGAGACCCAGTACTTC. Amino acids: CASSLGGGVWQETQYF. This chain links TRBV5-1 with TRBJ2-5; D might be TRBD2 (7 bases). CDR1 and CDR2 from the germline V gene are SGHRS and YFSETQ. CDR3 length: 16 amino acids. V lost 0 bases, J lost 2 bases, and 14 bases lay in between.

This chain links TRBV10-3 with TRBJ2-7, with 10 bases that match TRBD1. Germline V CDR1 and CDR2: ENHRY, SYGVKD. This CDR3 comprises 14 residues. The trim removed 5 bases at V and 4 bases at J, leaving 5 bases unmatched. CDR3 nucleotide sequence: TGTGCCATCAGTCCGGGACAGGGGCTTTACGAGCAGTACTTC. The encoded protein is CAISPGQGLYEQYF.

The chain is built from TRBV5-6 and TRBJ1-6; 7 bases map to TRBD1. Trimming took 0 bases from V and 9 from J; bases not matched to a gene: 9. The CDR3 consists of 16 residues. CDR1 is SGHDT and CDR2 is YYEEEE in the germline V gene. CDR3 nucleotide sequence: TGTGCCAGCAGCTTGGGCCTGACAGGGCCAAGTTCACCCCTCCACTTT. Amino acid sequence: CASSLGLTGPSSPLHF. Complete variable domain (other parts from reference TRBV5-6 and TRBJ1-6): DAGVTQSPTHLIKTRGQQVTLRCSPKSGHDTVSWYQQALGQGPQFIFQYYEEEERQRGNFPDRFSGHQFPNYSSELNVNALLLGDSALYLCASSLGLTGPSSPLHFGNGTRLTVT.

The chain joins TRBV19 to TRBJ2-1; perhaps TRBD2 as D (5 bases). The CDR3 consists of 14 residues. Trimming pared 7 bases from V and 6 bases from J, leaving 16 bases between. CDR1 and CDR2 from the germline V gene are LNHDA and SQIVND (reference sequence). DNA for the CDR3: TGTGCCAGTAACGCTAAAAAGCGGATCAATGAGCAGTTCTTC. It encodes CASNAKKRINEQFF.

This clone is a singleton in its sample. The rearrangement links TRBV5-6 to TRBJ1-2; tentatively, D is TRBD1 (5 bases). The CDR3 is made up of 15 amino acids. Germline V gene lookup returns CDR1 SGHDT and CDR2 YYEEEE. Trimming stripped 4 bases from V and 4 bases from J, with 17 bases between. CDR3 sequence (DNA): TGTGCCAGCAGCCCCCTGGGGCAGGGAGGCTATGGCTACACCTTC. Its protein is CASSPLGQGGYGYTF.

The chain combines TRBV6-5 with TRBJ2-3; TRBD2 matches 8 bases. The CDR3 has 13 residues. CDR1 MNHEY and CDR2 SVGAGI come from the germline V gene. The J segment lost 8 bases and the V segment lost 2 bases, leaving 3 bases of the junction unmatched. The CDR3 nucleotides read TGTGCCAGCAGTTACGGCCTAGCGGGTACGCAGTATTTT. Its protein product is CASSYGLAGTQYF.

The chain combines TRBV7-3 with TRBJ1-4; D remains unclear. Germline V CDR1 and CDR2: SGHTA, FQGTGA. V lost 5 bases and J 0 bases, leaving 10 bases between the germline ends. The CDR3 consists of 15 residues. The CDR3 region has the DNA TGTGCCAGCAGCCGTTCCGGAGCAACTAATGAAAAACTGTTTTTT. Its protein product is CASSRSGATNEKLFF.

The chain links TRBV2 to TRBJ1-2, with D possibly being TRBD1 (6 bases). The V end was cut by 6 bases, the J end by 7 bases, with 24 bases between. The CDR3 loop spans 16 amino acids. Germline-derived CDR1 and CDR2 are SNHLY and FYNNEI. The CDR3 nucleotides are TGTGCCAGCAGCGACCAAACAGGGCAGGGTTTTTTTGGCTACACCTTC. The encoded protein is CASSDQTGQGFFGYTF.

The chain uses TRBV11-2 and TRBJ2-1, with 7 bases matching TRBD2. V was pared by 8 bases and J by 4 bases, with 8 bases of the junction left unmatched. The CDR3 consists of 14 residues. Germline V CDR1 and CDR2: SGHAT, FQNNGV. The CDR3 spells CASVAGGPYNEQFF. CDR3 DNA sequence: TGTGCCAGCGTAGCGGGCGGTCCTTACAATGAGCAGTTCTTC.

The chain uses TRBV27 and TRBJ2-7; 8 bases are shared with TRBD1. Germline V gives CDR1 MNHEY, CDR2 SMNVEV (reference sequence). The junction had 5 bases not matched to a gene; V was cut back by 2 bases and J by 2 bases. The CDR3 totals 15 residues. The CDR3 loop reads CASSLQRTGTYEQYF. The CDR3 DNA is TGTGCCAGCAGTTTACAGCGGACAGGGACCTACGAGCAGTACTTC.

The V gene is TRBV29-1, the J gene TRBJ1-2; D is uncertain. The CDR3 sequence is 12 residues long. Germline V gene sequence: CDR1 SQVTM, CDR2 ANQGSEA. V lost 7 bases, J lost 4 bases, and 13 bases lay in between. In DNA form, the CDR3 reads TGCAGCGCGCCCGAGCCTCTCTATGGCTACACCTTC. It translates to CSAPEPLYGYTF.

The V call is TRBV19, the J call TRBJ1-3; D ambiguous. The CDR3 extends over 15 amino acids. Germline assignment: CDR1 LNHDA and CDR2 SQIVND (reference sequence). Trimming took 1 base from V and 0 from J, leaving 7 bases between them. CDR3 loop: CASSIVTVSGNTIYF. The CDR3 DNA reads as TGTGCCAGTAGTATAGTTACTGTCTCTGGAAACACCATATATTTT. Full variable domain (rest looked up from reference TRBV19 and TRBJ1-3): DGGITQSPKYLFRKEGQNVTLSCEQNLNHDAMYWYRQDPGQGLRLIYYSQIVNDFQKGDIAEGYSVSREKKESFPLTVTSAQKNPTAFYLCASSIVTVSGNTIYFGEGSWLTVV.

CDR3 sequence reads: CASSRGLAGQETQYF. CDR3 bases: TGTGCCAGCAGCCGCGGGCTAGCGGGACAAGAGACCCAGTACTTC. The chain uses TRBV11-2 and TRBJ2-5, with TRBD2 identical over 9 bases. With V trimmed by 5 bases and J by 2 bases, 6 bases remained unmatched. Germline loops: CDR1 SGHAT, CDR2 FQNNGV. The CDR3 has 15 amino acids. Full variable domain (rest looked up from reference TRBV11-2 and TRBJ2-5): EAGVAQSPRYKIIEKRQSVAFWCNPISGHATLYWYQQILGQGPKLLIQFQNNGVVDDSQLPKDRFSAERLKGVDSTLKIQPAKLEDSAVYLCASSRGLAGQETQYFGPGTRLLVL.

The V and J genes are TRBV5-5 and TRBJ1-5, with D perhaps matching TRBD1 (5 bases). CDR1 SGHKS and CDR2 YYEKEE come from the germline V gene (reference sequence). V lost 0 bases, J lost 2 bases, and 6 bases lay in between. This CDR3 comprises 14 residues. The DNA for the CDR3 is TGTGCCAGCAGCTTGGGGGGGGGCAATCAGCCCCAGCATTTT. Translated, it gives CASSLGGGNQPQHF.